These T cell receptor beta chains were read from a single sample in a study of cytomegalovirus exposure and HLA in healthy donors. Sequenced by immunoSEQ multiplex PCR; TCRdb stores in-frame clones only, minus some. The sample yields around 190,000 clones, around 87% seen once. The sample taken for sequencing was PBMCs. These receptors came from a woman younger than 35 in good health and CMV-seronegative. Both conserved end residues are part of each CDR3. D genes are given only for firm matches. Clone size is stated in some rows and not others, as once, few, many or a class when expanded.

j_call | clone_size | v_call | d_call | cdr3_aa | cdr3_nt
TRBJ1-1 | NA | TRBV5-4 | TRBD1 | CASPTLGQGSTEAFF | TGTGCCAGCCCCACCCTAGGACAGGGATCCACTGAAGCTTTCTTT
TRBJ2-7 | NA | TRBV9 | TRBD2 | CASSVEGTSGIEQYF | TGTGCCAGCAGCGTAGAAGGGACTAGCGGAATAGAGCAGTACTTC
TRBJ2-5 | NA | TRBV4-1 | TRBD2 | CASSQGASGDQETQYF | TGCGCCAGCAGCCAAGGGGCTAGCGGGGACCAAGAGACCCAGTACTTC
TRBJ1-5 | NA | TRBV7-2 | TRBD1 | CASSAGQGSNQPQHF | TGTGCCAGCAGCGCAGGACAGGGAAGCAATCAGCCCCAGCATTTT
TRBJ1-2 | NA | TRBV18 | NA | CASSPGEERAGYGYTF | TGTGCCAGCTCACCGGGCGAGGAACGGGCGGGCTATGGCTACACCTTC
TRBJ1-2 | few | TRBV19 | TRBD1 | CAANPGTGQVGYTF | TGTGCCGCCAACCCTGGGACAGGGCAGGTTGGCTACACCTTC
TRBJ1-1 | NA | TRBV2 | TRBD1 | CASSPQGAIEAFF | TGTGCCAGCAGTCCACAGGGGGCCATTGAAGCTTTCTTT
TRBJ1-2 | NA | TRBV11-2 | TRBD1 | CASSSGGNYGYTF | TGTGCCAGCAGCTCAGGGGGGAACTATGGCTACACCTTC
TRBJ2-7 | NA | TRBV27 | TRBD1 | CASSPGTGGFYEQYF | TGTGCCAGCAGTCCCGGGACAGGGGGCTTCTACGAGCAGTACTTC
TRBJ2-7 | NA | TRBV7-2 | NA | CASSSNSYEQYF | TGTGCCAGCAGCTCCAACAGTTACGAGCAGTACTTC
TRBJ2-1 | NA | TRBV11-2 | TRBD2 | CASSLSTGLAGNNEQFF | TGTGCCAGCAGCTTATCCACCGGGCTAGCGGGGAACAATGAGCAGTTCTTC
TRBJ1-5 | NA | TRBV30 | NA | CAWSRTASNQPQHF | TGTGCCTGGAGTCGGACAGCTAGCAATCAGCCCCAGCATTTT
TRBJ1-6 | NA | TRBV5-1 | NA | CASREDLLSPLHF | TGCGCCAGCAGGGAGGATTTGCTTTCACCCCTCCACTTT
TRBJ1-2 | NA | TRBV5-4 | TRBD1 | CASSSGTGISNYGYTF | TGTGCCAGCAGTTCCGGGACAGGGATAAGTAACTATGGCTACACCTTC
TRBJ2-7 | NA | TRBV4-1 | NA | CASSQGYSLSEQYF | TGCGCCAGCAGCCAAGGGTACAGCCTGAGCGAGCAGTACTTC
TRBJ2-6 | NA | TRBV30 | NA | CAWSVLRSGANVLTF | TGTGCCTGGAGTGTACTTCGCTCTGGGGCCAACGTCCTGACTTTC
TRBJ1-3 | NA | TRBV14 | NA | CASSQVAGSGNTIYF | TGTGCCAGCAGCCAAGTTGCAGGATCTGGAAACACCATATATTTT
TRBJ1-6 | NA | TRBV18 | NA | CASSLPPPGNSPLHF | TGTGCCAGCTCACTACCCCCGCCGGGGAATTCACCCCTCCACTTT
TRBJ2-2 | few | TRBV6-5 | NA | CASRGIATGELFF | TGTGCCAGCCGTGGAATAGCTACCGGGGAGCTGTTTTTT
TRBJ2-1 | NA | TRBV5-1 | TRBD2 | CASSPGLADYNEQFF | TGCGCCAGCAGCCCGGGACTAGCGGACTACAATGAGCAGTTCTTC
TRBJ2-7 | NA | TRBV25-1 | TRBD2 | CASSPGLAESGQYF | TGTGCCAGCAGTCCCGGACTAGCGGAGAGTGGGCAGTACTTC
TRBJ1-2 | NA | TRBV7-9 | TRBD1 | CASSPRGPGGYTF | TGTGCCAGCAGCCCCAGGGGGCCGGGGGGCTACACCTTC
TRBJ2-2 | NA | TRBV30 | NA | CAWSVRVRDTGELFF | TGTGCCTGGAGTGTACGAGTCCGGGACACCGGGGAGCTGTTTTTT
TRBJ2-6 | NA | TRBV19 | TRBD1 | CASSIEFGTAHSGANVLTF | TGTGCCAGTAGTATAGAGTTCGGGACAGCCCACTCTGGGGCCAACGTCCTGACTTTC
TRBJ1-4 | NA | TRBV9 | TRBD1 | CASSVRGQTNEKLFF | TGTGCCAGCAGCGTAAGGGGGCAGACTAATGAAAAACTGTTTTTT
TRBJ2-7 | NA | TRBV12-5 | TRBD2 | CASAVEETSGYEQYF | TGTGCTAGTGCCGTAGAGGAGACTAGCGGGTACGAGCAGTACTTC
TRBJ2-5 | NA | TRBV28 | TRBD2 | CASRSMSGGARGGETQYF | TGTGCCAGCCGATCAATGAGCGGGGGGGCTCGGGGGGGAGAGACCCAGTACTTC
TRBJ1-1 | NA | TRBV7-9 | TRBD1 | CASSSSGGMAEAFF | TGTGCCAGCAGCTCCTCAGGGGGGATGGCTGAAGCTTTCTTT
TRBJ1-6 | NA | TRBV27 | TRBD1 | CASSPFDRGPSPLHF | TGTGCCAGCAGTCCATTTGACAGGGGGCCTTCACCCCTCCACTTT
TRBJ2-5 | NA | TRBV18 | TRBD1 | CASSLRRGKQETQYF | TGTGCCAGCTCACTCCGCAGGGGGAAACAAGAGACCCAGTACTTC
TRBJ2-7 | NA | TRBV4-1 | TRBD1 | CASSLLDRGEHEQYF | TGCGCCAGCAGCCTCCTGGACAGGGGAGAACACGAGCAGTACTTC
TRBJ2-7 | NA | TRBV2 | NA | CASLSQGFSYEQYF | TGTGCCAGCCTTAGTCAGGGATTCTCCTACGAGCAGTACTTC
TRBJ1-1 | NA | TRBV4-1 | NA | CASSPGEARGYTEAFF | TGCGCCAGCAGCCCTGGAGAGGCCCGAGGGTACACTGAAGCTTTCTTT
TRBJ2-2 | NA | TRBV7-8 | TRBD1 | CASSFKLGQINTGELFF | TGTGCCAGCAGCTTCAAATTGGGACAGATTAACACCGGGGAGCTGTTTTTT
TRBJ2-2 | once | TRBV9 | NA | CASSVISTGELFF | TGTGCCAGCAGCGTAATTAGCACCGGGGAGCTGTTTTTT
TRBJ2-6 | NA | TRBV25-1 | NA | CASRLSGANVLTF | TGTGCCAGCAGGCTATCTGGGGCCAACGTCCTGACTTTC
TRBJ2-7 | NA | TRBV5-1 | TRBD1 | CASSPRQGGTYEQYF | TGCGCCAGCAGCCCAAGACAGGGGGGTACCTACGAGCAGTACTTC
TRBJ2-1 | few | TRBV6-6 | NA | CASSYLGGESFNEQFF | TGTGCCAGCAGTTACTTAGGGGGGGAGTCTTTCAATGAGCAGTTCTTC
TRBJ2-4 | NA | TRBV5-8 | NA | CASSRSHLEGGSDIQYF | TGTGCCAGCAGCCGTAGCCACTTGGAGGGAGGAAGTGACATTCAGTACTTC
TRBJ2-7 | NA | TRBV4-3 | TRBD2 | CASSPSSGRSYEQYF | TGCGCCAGCAGCCCATCTAGCGGGAGGTCGTACGAGCAGTACTTC
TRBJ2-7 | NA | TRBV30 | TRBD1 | CAWGTGVRYEQYF | TGTGCCTGGGGGACAGGGGTTCGGTACGAGCAGTACTTC
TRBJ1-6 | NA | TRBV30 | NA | CAWREGGSYNSPLHF | TGTGCCTGGAGAGAGGGAGGCTCCTATAATTCACCCCTCCACTTT
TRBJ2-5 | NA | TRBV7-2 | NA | CASSLAGTSETQYF | TGTGCCAGCAGCTTAGCCGGGACATCGGAGACCCAGTACTTC
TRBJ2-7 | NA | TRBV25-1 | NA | CASSELGYYEQYF | TGTGCCAGCAGTGAATTGGGCTACTACGAGCAGTACTTC
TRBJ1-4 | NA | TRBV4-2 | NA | CASSQAPHRTTNEKLFF | TGTGCCAGCAGCCAAGCCCCCCACAGAACAACTAATGAAAAACTGTTTTTT
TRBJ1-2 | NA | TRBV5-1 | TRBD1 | CASSPRPGGTDYGYTF | TGCGCCAGCAGCCCGCGTCCGGGAGGGACAGACTATGGCTACACCTTC
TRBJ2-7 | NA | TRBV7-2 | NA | CASSLRGTGTVAYEQYF | TGTGCCAGCAGCTTACGGGGGACCGGGACTGTAGCCTACGAGCAGTACTTC
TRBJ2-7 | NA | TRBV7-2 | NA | CASSVILDTYEQYF | TGTGCCAGCAGCGTTATACTTGATACCTACGAGCAGTACTTC
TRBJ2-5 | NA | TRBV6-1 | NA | CASSDWGPETQYF | TGTGCCAGCAGTGATTGGGGGCCTGAGACCCAGTACTTC
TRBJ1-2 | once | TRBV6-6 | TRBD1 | CASRPDRAGYTF | TGTGCCAGCAGACCCGACAGGGCTGGCTACACCTTC
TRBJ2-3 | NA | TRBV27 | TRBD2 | CASKEAGGLSTDTQYF | TGTGCCAGCAAGGAAGCGGGGGGCCTTAGCACAGATACGCAGTATTTT
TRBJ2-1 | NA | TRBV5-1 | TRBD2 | CASSLTSGGAGEQFF | TGCGCCAGCAGCTTGACTAGCGGGGGGGCTGGTGAGCAGTTCTTC